This T cell receptor beta chain was sequenced during a study of identical twins. Findings and limits, study-wide: Twins' excess sharing was less marked for out-of-frame beta sequences. The abundant beta clonotypes from cord blood had fewer insertions, and memory repertoires had none of this.

A note on this clonotype: Antigen specificity is unknown.

TCRdb recomputed calls from the 5' RACE reads with MiXCR, one row per CDR3 protein. This table has over 200,000 distinct CDR3 sequences, 5% to 7% appearing once. The same data also went into a second study, on T cells expressing NK-cell markers. From that report: Sequencing of TCR beta repertoires drew on sorted CD3+CD56+NKG2C+, CD3+CD56+NKG2C- and CD3+CD56-NKG2C+ T cells. Dominant NKG2C+ clonotypes in about 6 donors made up about 1.0-7.0% of CD8+ T cells.

The receptor was derived from a woman aged 18-29 years in good health. Sequencing was performed on CD8+ T cells sorted from blood.

CDR3 DNA: TGTGCCAGCTGTCCCGGGACTAGCGGACACCATTTCACAGATACGCAGTATTTT. Amino acid sequence: CASCPGTSGHHFTDTQYF. This chain connects TRBV11-2 to TRBJ2-3, with 11 bases matching TRBD2. The V segment lost 8 bases and the J segment 2 bases; nucleotides outside the gene matches: 15. The CDR3 contains 18 residues. Per germline, CDR1 SGHAT and CDR2 FQNNGV.